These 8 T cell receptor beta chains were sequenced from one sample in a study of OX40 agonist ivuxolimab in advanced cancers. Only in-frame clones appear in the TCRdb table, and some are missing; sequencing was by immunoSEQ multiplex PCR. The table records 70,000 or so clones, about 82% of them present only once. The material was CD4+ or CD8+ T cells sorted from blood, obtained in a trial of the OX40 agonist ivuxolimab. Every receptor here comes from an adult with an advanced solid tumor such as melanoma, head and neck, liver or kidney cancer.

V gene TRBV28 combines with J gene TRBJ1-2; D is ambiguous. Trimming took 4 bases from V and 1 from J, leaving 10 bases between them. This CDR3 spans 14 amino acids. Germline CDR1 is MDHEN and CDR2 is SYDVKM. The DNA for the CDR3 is TGTGCCAGCAGTTCCCACGGAGGTAACTATGGCTACACCTTC. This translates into CASSSHGGNYGYTF.

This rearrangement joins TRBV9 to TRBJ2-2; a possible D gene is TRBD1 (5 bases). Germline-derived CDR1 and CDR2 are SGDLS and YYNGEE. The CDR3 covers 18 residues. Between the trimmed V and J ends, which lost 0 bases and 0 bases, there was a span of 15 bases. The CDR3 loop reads CASSVEPGNGANTGELFF. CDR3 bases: TGTGCCAGCAGCGTAGAACCAGGGAACGGCGCGAACACCGGGGAGCTGTTTTTT.

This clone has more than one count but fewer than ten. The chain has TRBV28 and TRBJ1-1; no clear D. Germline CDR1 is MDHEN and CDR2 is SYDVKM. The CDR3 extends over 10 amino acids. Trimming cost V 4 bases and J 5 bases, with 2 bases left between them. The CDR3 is CASSYTEAFF. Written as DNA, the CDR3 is TGTGCCAGCAGTTATACTGAAGCTTTCTTT. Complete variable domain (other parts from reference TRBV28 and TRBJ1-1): DVKVTQSSRYLVKRTGEKVFLECVQDMDHENMFWYRQDPGLGLRLIYFSYDVKMKEKGDIPEGYSVSREKKERFSLILESASTNQTSMYLCASSYTEAFFGQGTRLTVV.

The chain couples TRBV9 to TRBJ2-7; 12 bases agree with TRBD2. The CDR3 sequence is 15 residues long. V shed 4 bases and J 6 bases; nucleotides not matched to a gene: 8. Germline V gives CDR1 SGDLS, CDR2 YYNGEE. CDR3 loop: CASSTTSGSHGEQYF. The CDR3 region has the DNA TGTGCCAGCAGCACGACTAGCGGGAGTCATGGCGAGCAGTACTTC.

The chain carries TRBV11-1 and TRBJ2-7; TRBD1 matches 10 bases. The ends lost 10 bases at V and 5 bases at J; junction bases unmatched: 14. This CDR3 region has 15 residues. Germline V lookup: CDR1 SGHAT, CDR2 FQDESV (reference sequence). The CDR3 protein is CATTPGQGSLHEQYF. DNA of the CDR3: TGTGCCACCACTCCGGGACAGGGGTCCCTCCACGAGCAGTACTTC.

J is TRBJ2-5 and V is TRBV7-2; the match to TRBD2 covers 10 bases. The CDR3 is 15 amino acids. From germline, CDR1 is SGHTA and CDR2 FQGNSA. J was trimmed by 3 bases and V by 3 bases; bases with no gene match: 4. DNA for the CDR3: TGTGCCAGCAGCTTTAGCGGGGGGAGTGAAGAGACCCAGTACTTC. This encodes CASSFSGGSEETQYF.

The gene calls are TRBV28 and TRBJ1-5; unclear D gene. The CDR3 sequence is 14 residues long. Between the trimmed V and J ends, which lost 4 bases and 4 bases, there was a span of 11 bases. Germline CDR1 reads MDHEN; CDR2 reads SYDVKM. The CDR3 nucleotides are TGTGCCAGCAGTTCAGCATATTTAAATCAGCCCCAGCATTTT. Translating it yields CASSSAYLNQPQHF.

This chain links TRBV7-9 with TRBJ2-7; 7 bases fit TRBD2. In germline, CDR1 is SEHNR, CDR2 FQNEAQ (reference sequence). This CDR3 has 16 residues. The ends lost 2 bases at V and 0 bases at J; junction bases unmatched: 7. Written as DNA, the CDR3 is TGTGCCAGCAGCTTAATCGGAGGGACTAACTCCTACGAGCAGTACTTC. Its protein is CASSLIGGTNSYEQYF.